This TCR beta chain was sequenced for a study of T cells after yellow fever vaccination. Concerning this clonotype itself: Its antigen is unidentified. The junction shows a germline mismatch at one end, possibly a read error.

TCRdb redid the calling of the 5' RACE reads with MiXCR, one entry per CDR3 protein. Altogether approximately 580,000 distinct CDR3 sequences are present, about a sixth being singletons, with the ten largest covering around 16%. This CDR3 has 16 amino acids. Germline-derived CDR1 and CDR2 are DFQATT and SNEGSKA (reference sequence). Study results and caveats: Among primary-vaccination clones, most reappeared after the booster, at 95% to 96% for CD4 and more than 75% for CD8. Overall, a small share of clonotypes was seen in both CD4 and CD8 compartments.

This rearrangement joins TRBV20-1 to TRBJ2-7, with 9 bases lining up with TRBD1. Sample: PBMCs, taken less than 6 days after the first yellow fever vaccination. This TCR was sampled from a man aged 18-30 years who received the YFV17D yellow fever vaccine. The CDR3, as DNA: TGCAGCGCTAGAGATATGGGACAGGGCCTAGGAAACGAGCAGTACTTC. Translating it yields CSARDMGQGLGNEQYF.